This passage covers 2 T cell receptor beta chains from one sample sequenced in a study of T-cell reconstitution after alpha-beta-depleted transplantation in children. Unique molecular identifiers were built into the TCRbeta library. TCRdb re-analysed the PCR reads in MiXCR, keeping a single row per CDR3 protein. The sample has 90,000 to 100,000 distinct CDR3 sequences; 23% are singletons. The sequencing used PBMCs, collected before TCRalphabeta/CD19-depleted stem cell transplant. Receptor source: a boy under 10 years old with acute lymphoblastic leukemia, due to receive a stem cell transplant.

The table lists this clonotype with a count of one. V usage is TRBV7-8 and J usage is TRBJ2-1; 7 nucleotides align to TRBD2. The CDR3 contains 16 residues. V shed 3 bases, J shed 3 bases, and the junction held 8 bases outside the gene matches. Germline V gene data show CDR1 as SGHVS and CDR2 as FQNEAQ. CDR3 sequence reads: CASSFGTTKIYNEQFF. In DNA form, the CDR3 reads TGTGCCAGCAGCTTTGGGACTACGAAAATCTACAATGAGCAGTTCTTC.

This clonotype appeared a few times. CDR3 bases: TGTGCCAGCAGCCCCAGACAGGGTCGGGGCACTGAAGCTTTCTTT. This codes for CASSPRQGRGTEAFF. This sequence joins TRBV7-2 and TRBJ1-1; the match to TRBD1 covers 7 bases. V was pared by 5 bases and J by 4 bases, with 10 bases of the junction left unmatched. CDR3 length: 15 residues. The V gene's germline CDR1 is SGHTA and CDR2 FQGNSA. Full variable domain (rest looked up from reference TRBV7-2 and TRBJ1-1): GAGVSQSPSNKVTEKGKDVELRCDPISGHTALYWYRQSLGQGLEFLIYFQGNSAPDKSGLPSDRFSAERTGGSVSTLTIQRTQQEDSAVYLCASSPRQGRGTEAFFGQGTRLTVV.